The T cell receptor beta chain described here comes from a study of blood T cell repertoires in COVID-19. Those who participated ranged in age from about 18 to 95 years and resided in about two dozen US areas. Membership in each cohort depended on participant-reported clinical history. This CDR3 contains 15 residues. CDR1 and CDR2 from the germline V gene are MNHEY and SVGAGI. The V and J ends lost 6 bases and 3 bases respectively, with 18 bases between them. Repertoires were generated with immunoSEQ multiplex PCR, while TCRdb's copy carries only in-frame clones and drops some. Among some 70,000 clones, about 88% were seen once, and the ten largest hold roughly a tenth.

The TCR comes from a woman aged 40 to 50 who had recovered from COVID-19. Source material: PBMCs or T cells enriched from blood (not recorded which). V and J are TRBV6-5 and TRBJ2-7, with D perhaps matching TRBD1 (5 bases). CDR3 sequence (DNA): TGTGCCAGCAGCTCCCTAAAGGGGTTAGACTACGAGCAGTACTTC. This gives the protein CASSSLKGLDYEQYF.